This T cell receptor beta chain was identified during a study of T-cell memory formation after mild COVID-19. Findings of the study overall: While clones contracting from day 15 to 85 were balanced between CD4 and CD8, later expanders leaned CD4+. The pre-infection memory compartment contained some responding clones, suggesting cross-reactive memory joined.

Looked up from germline, CDR1 is SGHRS and CDR2 is YFSETQ. The length of the CDR3 is 14 residues. V shed 1 base and J shed 2 bases, with 8 bases lying between them. Points on this clonotype: Its cognate antigen is unknown.

TCRdb called the 5' RACE reads again in MiXCR, with one record for every CDR3 protein. The sample lists 470,000 or so distinct CDR3 sequences, 15% to 20% occurring once. The rearrangement uses TRBV5-1 and TRBJ2-3, with D hard to call. Sequencing was performed on PBMCs or a T cell subset sorted from them (not recorded which). The sequence derives from an adult woman who had mild COVID-19 (a few samples of this study predate the infection). Cell type and time point are not known. The CDR3 coding sequence is TGCGCCAGCAGCTTGCTGATTACCACAGATACGCAGTATTTT. The encoded protein is CASSLLITTDTQYF. The whole variable domain, remainder taken from reference TRBV5-1 and TRBJ2-3, is KAGVTQTPRYLIKTRGQQVTLSCSPISGHRSVSWYQQTPGQGLQFLFEYFSETQRNKGNFPGRFSGRQFSNSRSEMNVSTLELGDSALYLCASSLLITTDTQYFGPGTRLTVL.